These 28 T cell receptor beta chains share one sample of origin, sequenced in a study of CXCR3-negative and CXCR3-positive naive CD8 T cells. The study made its TRB cDNA libraries by 5' RACE, adding UMI labels. TCRdb reprocessed the 5' RACE reads and stores each CDR3 protein as one record, lacking DNA. This sample contains about 9,600 distinct CDR3 sequences. Material: naive CXCR3- CD8+ T cells from blood. Subset here: CD45RO-CCR7+CD27+CD95- naive CD8+ T cells lacking CXCR3 (TNR3-). The receptors here all came from a human donor in good health. Some clones in this sample may be carry-over from other donors' samples.

The chain links TRBV7-9 to TRBJ2-7; TCRdb proposes TRBD2, but this gene call is untestable without DNA. CDR1 is SEHNR, CDR2 FQNEAQ, per germline (reference sequence). This CDR3 is built from 16 residues. CDR3 in amino acids: CASSFPPSNSSYEQYF. Full variable domain (rest looked up from reference TRBV7-9 and TRBJ2-7): DTGVSQNPRHKITKRGQNVTFRCDPISEHNRLYWYRQTLGQGPEFLTYFQNEAQLEKSRLLSDRFSAERPKGSFSTLEIQRTEQGDSAMYLCASSFPPSNSSYEQYFGPGTRLTVT.

The chain carries TRBV7-9 and TRBJ2-3; TCRdb designates TRBD2, a call that cannot be tested without DNA. CDR1 SEHNR and CDR2 FQNEAQ come from the germline V gene (reference sequence). The CDR3 totals 18 residues. This chain's CDR3 is CASSTWTSGSGIGDTQYF. Looking up the rest from reference TRBV7-9 and TRBJ2-3 gives the full variable domain: DTGVSQNPRHKITKRGQNVTFRCDPISEHNRLYWYRQTLGQGPEFLTYFQNEAQLEKSRLLSDRFSAERPKGSFSTLEIQRTEQGDSAMYLCASSTWTSGSGIGDTQYFGPGTRLTVL.

This rearrangement joins TRBV13 to TRBJ2-2; TCRdb outputs TRBD1, but without DNA this stays unchecked. Per the germline V gene, CDR1 is PRHDT and CDR2 is FYEKMQ (reference sequence). The CDR3 consists of 14 residues. The CDR3 sequence: CASRGQSDTGELLF.

This clonotype shows up as medium-sized (0.01 to 0.1%) by frequency. V usage is TRBV12-3 or TRBV12-4 and J usage is TRBJ2-3; no DNA is available, so the TRBD2 call from TCRdb remains unchecked. This CDR3 contains 15 residues. This CDR3 reads CASSLLAGLTDTQYF.

J is TRBJ1-1 and V is TRBV20-1; TCRdb indicates TRBD1, and absent DNA this call remains unverified. Germline lookup yields CDR1 DFQATT and CDR2 SNEGSKA (reference sequence). The CDR3 totals 13 residues. Here the CDR3 reads CSARDRGGTEAFF.

This clonotype is classed as medium-sized by frequency. The chain has TRBV10-3 and TRBJ1-6; TCRdb proposes TRBD1, but this gene call is untestable without DNA. Germline V gene lookup returns CDR1 ENHRY and CDR2 SYGVKD. The CDR3 is made up of 14 amino acids. The CDR3 sequence is CAISGQDLGSPLHF.

This chain uses TRBV5-5 with TRBJ1-2. Germline CDR1 and CDR2: SGHKS and YYEKEE (reference sequence). The length of the CDR3 is 11 residues. The CDR3 spells CASSPIYGYTF.

The rearrangement joins TRBV23-1 to TRBJ1-6; TCRdb reports TRBD1, a call that lacks DNA to check it against. Being an ORF, TRBV23-1 has a function that is uncertain. This CDR3 contains 18 residues. The CDR3 protein is CASSQSRQKAMVYSPLHF.

The chain is built from TRBV12-1 and TRBJ2-5. TRBV12-1 counts as a pseudogene. This CDR3 contains 14 residues. The CDR3 region is CASSRRNLQETQYF.

This chain links TRBV5-1 with TRBJ2-7; TCRdb outputs TRBD2, but without DNA this stays unchecked. CDR3 length: 16 amino acids. The V gene's germline CDR1 is SGHRS and CDR2 YFSETQ. CDR3 loop: CASSLMTSGRLDEQYF. The full variable domain, completed using reference TRBV5-1 and TRBJ2-7, is KAGVTQTPRYLIKTRGQQVTLSCSPISGHRSVSWYQQTPGQGLQFLFEYFSETQRNKGNFPGRFSGRQFSNSRSEMNVSTLELGDSALYLCASSLMTSGRLDEQYFGPGTRLTVT.

The chain carries TRBV10-3 and TRBJ1-1. Germline CDR1 ENHRY, CDR2 SYGVKD. The CDR3 runs to 11 residues. CDR3 region: CAIGGATEAFF.

The chain has TRBV6-5 and TRBJ2-1. CDR3 length: 11 amino acids. Germline CDR1 MNHEY, CDR2 SVGAGI. The CDR3 loop is CASSYGNEQFF.

The V gene is TRBV5-1, the J gene TRBJ2-1; TCRdb's D call, TRBD2, is unchecked because there is no DNA. The CDR3 extends over 14 amino acids. CDR1 and CDR2 from the germline V gene are SGHRS and YFSETQ. CDR3 residues: CASSVEWRENEQFF.

This clonotype registers medium-sized by frequency. The chain recombines TRBV4-1 with TRBJ2-3. The CDR3 is 16 amino acids. Looked up from germline, CDR1 is MGHRA and CDR2 is YSYEKL. The CDR3 region is CASSQDWAVGTDTQYF.

The chain couples TRBV4-1 to TRBJ2-1. CDR1 and CDR2 from the germline V gene are MGHRA and YSYEKL. This CDR3 contains 15 residues. The CDR3 is CASSQVAEPPNEQFF.

The genes are TRBV24-1 and TRBJ1-2. Germline assignment: CDR1 KGHDR and CDR2 SFDVKD. The CDR3 extends over 12 amino acids. This chain's CDR3 is CATRSLNYGYTF.

The chain combines TRBV19 with TRBJ1-1; the D gene TCRdb calls, TRBD1, cannot be checked with no DNA. Germline CDR1 is LNHDA and CDR2 is SQIVND (reference sequence). The CDR3 is 13 residues long. CDR3 loop: CASNKPGSAEAFF.

The chain uses TRBV5-1 and TRBJ2-1; TCRdb reports TRBD2, a call that lacks DNA to check it against. The germline gives CDR1 SGHRS, CDR2 YFSETQ. The CDR3 consists of 15 residues. This chain's CDR3 is CASSIGTSGNHEQFF.

J is TRBJ2-1 and V is TRBV9. This CDR3 comprises 12 residues. Germline CDR1 and CDR2: SGDLS and YYNGEE. The CDR3 reads CASREFEDEQFF.

The rearrangement links TRBV29-1 to TRBJ2-1; TCRdb outputs TRBD2, but without DNA this stays unchecked. The length of the CDR3 is 15 residues. Germline CDR1 and CDR2: SQVTM and ANQGSEA. The CDR3 reads CSVDTSGVSVNEQFF.

The CDR3 loop reads CASSFRDRGLNEQFF. V usage is TRBV7-9 and J usage is TRBJ2-1; as DNA is missing, the TRBD1 call by TCRdb cannot be tested. Germline CDR1 reads SEHNR; CDR2 reads FQNEAQ (reference sequence). The CDR3 is made up of 15 amino acids.

Frequency places this clonotype as medium-sized. This sequence joins TRBV27 and TRBJ2-1; the TCRdb call, TRBD1, lacks DNA for checking. This CDR3 has 17 residues. Germline CDR1 and CDR2: MNHEY and SMNVEV (reference sequence). CDR3 region: CASSHRGRDRFYNEQFF.

This clonotype registers medium-sized by frequency. The chain joins TRBV6-6 to TRBJ2-4. This CDR3 is 15 amino acids long. CDR1 is MNHNY and CDR2 is SVGAGI in the germline V gene (reference sequence). Here the CDR3 reads CASSPLVEAKNIQYF.

This chain connects TRBV20-1 to TRBJ1-5; TCRdb lists TRBD1, though no DNA is available to test this call. Germline V gene data show CDR1 as DFQATT and CDR2 as SNEGSKA (reference sequence). CDR3 size: 14 residues. The CDR3 sequence is CSASPREGNQPQHF.

The gene calls are TRBV11-2 and TRBJ2-1. The CDR3 sequence is 11 residues long. From germline, CDR1 is SGHAT and CDR2 FQNNGV. The chain's CDR3 is CASSSTYEQFF. Drawing the rest from reference TRBV11-2 and TRBJ2-1, the complete variable domain is EAGVAQSPRYKIIEKRQSVAFWCNPISGHATLYWYQQILGQGPKLLIQFQNNGVVDDSQLPKDRFSAERLKGVDSTLKIQPAKLEDSAVYLCASSSTYEQFFGPGTRLTVL.

The genes are TRBV11-1 and TRBJ1-2; the D call of TRBD1 rests on TCRdb alone, since no DNA is present to check it. CDR1 is SGHAT and CDR2 is FQDESV in the germline V gene (reference sequence). This CDR3 region has 15 residues. CDR3 loop: CASSSSATGNYGYTF.

The genes are TRBV19 and TRBJ1-1; TCRdb picks TRBD1, but there is no DNA to check that call. Per the germline V gene, CDR1 is LNHDA and CDR2 is SQIVND (reference sequence). The CDR3 extends over 16 amino acids. CDR3 region: CASSIFPGGANTEAFF. The full variable domain, its missing parts supplied by reference TRBV19 and TRBJ1-1, is DGGITQSPKYLFRKEGQNVTLSCEQNLNHDAMYWYRQDPGQGLRLIYYSQIVNDFQKGDIAEGYSVSREKKESFPLTVTSAQKNPTAFYLCASSIFPGGANTEAFFGQGTRLTVV.

The chain combines TRBV29-1 with TRBJ2-7; as DNA is missing, the TRBD1 call by TCRdb cannot be tested. CDR1 and CDR2 (germline): SQVTM, ANQGSEA. The CDR3 is made up of 13 amino acids. Here the CDR3 reads CSVVTGMAYEQYF.